This T cell receptor (beta chain) was recorded in a study of cytomegalovirus exposure and HLA in healthy donors. The CDR3 extends over 16 amino acids. Germline V lookup: CDR1 LNHDA, CDR2 SQIVND (reference sequence). The V and J ends lost 6 bases and 0 bases respectively, with 17 bases between them. The PCR made use of 60 Vbeta and 13 Jbeta primers. Profiled with immunoSEQ multiplex PCR; TCRdb holds only in-frame clones, not every one. The data show tens of thousands of clones, roughly 72% seen once. Findings and limits, study-wide: Links to common viral pathogens appeared, in a later analysis, for several of the most significant clusters.

Worth noting for this clone: Its antigen is undetermined.

The material sequenced was PBMCs. The source is a man aged 50 to 59 in good health and CMV-seronegative. The gene calls are TRBV19 and TRBJ1-1; the D gene is possibly TRBD1 (6 bases). The chain's CDR3 is CASRGPGVRVNTEAFF. The CDR3 DNA follows: TGTGCCAGTAGAGGACCAGGGGTGAGGGTGAACACTGAAGCTTTCTTT.